This T cell receptor beta chain is drawn from a study of cytomegalovirus exposure and HLA in healthy donors. Study-wide points: Later analysis reportedly placed an Asian-associated ancestry cluster below the approximately 680-donor mean in N-insertions.

The PCR used 60 Vbeta and 13 Jbeta primers. Assay: immunoSEQ multiplex PCR; the TCRdb copy retains only in-frame clones and omits some. The sample totals roughly 140,000 clones. CDR3 length: 13 residues. Germline V gene lookup returns CDR1 LNHNV and CDR2 YYDKDF (reference sequence). V lost 1 base and J lost 4, with 7 bases in between. For this clone: Its antigen is currently unknown.

What was sequenced was PBMCs. V is TRBV15 and J is TRBJ1-2; D possibly corresponds to TRBD1 (6 bases). The receptor's source is a male donor in good health and CMV-seronegative. CDR3 DNA: TGTGCCACCAGCAGAGGAGGGGGCTATGGCTACACCTTC. Encoded protein: CATSRGGGYGYTF.